The entry below describes one T cell receptor beta chain. Its antigen is still unknown. Other DNA sequences within the sample encode an identical CDR3. This sample is drawn from a study of chemoradiotherapy in HPV16-positive cancers. Broader study findings: Better recurrence-free survival went with HPV-responsive T-cell expansion in HPV16-positive patients. HPV-specific T cells were functionally defined from only a couple of HPV16-positive patients.

Here immunoSEQ multiplex PCR was the method, and the copy in TCRdb shows in-frame clones only, minus some. The table has some 12,000 clones, approximately 79% seen once. The V gene's germline CDR1 is SGHDT and CDR2 YYEEEE. The ends were cut back, 4 bases at V and 2 bases at J, with 7 bases in the middle. The length of the CDR3 is 12 residues. Repeated repertoire sampling spanned the course of chemoradiotherapy. The chain couples TRBV5-6 to TRBJ2-7; D is uncertain. The receptor was isolated from a human donor with HPV-associated anogenital cancer. This sample was taken from a patient who underwent chemoradiotherapy. In DNA form, the CDR3 reads TGTGCCAGCAGCCTACAGACCTACGAGCAGTACTTC. Residues: CASSLQTYEQYF.